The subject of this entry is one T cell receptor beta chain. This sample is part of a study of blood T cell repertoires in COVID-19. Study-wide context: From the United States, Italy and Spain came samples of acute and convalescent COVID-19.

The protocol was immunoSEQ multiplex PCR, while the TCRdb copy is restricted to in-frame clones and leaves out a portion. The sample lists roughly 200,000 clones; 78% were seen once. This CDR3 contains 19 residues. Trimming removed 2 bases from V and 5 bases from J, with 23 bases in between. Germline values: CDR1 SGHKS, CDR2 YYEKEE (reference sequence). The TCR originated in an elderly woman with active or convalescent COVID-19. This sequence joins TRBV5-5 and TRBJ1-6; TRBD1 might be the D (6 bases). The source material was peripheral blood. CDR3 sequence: CASSFVVLGRGWNNSPLHF. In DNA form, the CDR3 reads TGTGCCAGCAGCTTTGTAGTCCTCGGCAGGGGCTGGAATAATTCACCCCTCCACTTT.